This T cell receptor (beta chain) was profiled in a study of blood T cells in healthy people across ages. Study-level points and caveats: Higher diversity, along with more naive CD4+ cells, distinguished long-lived donors from aged donors. The CMV status of each donor remained undetermined, and this could have confounded shifts in expanded clonotypes.

The CDR3 sequence is 15 residues long. Germline values: CDR1 DFQATT, CDR2 SNEGSKA (reference sequence). The V and J ends lost 6 bases and 2 bases respectively, with 19 bases between them. Points on this clonotype: Antigen unknown.

For every donor, a draw yielded 9.5 to 10 milliliters of peripheral blood. A sample-barcoded 5' primer and a J-beta primer mix were used in a second PCR of roughly 7 to 11 cycles. Sequencing recovered at least 2.5 million CDR3-containing paired-end reads from each sample. One entry per CDR3 protein results from TCRdb running MiXCR on the 5' RACE reads. The repertoire holds fewer than 900,000 distinct CDR3 sequences, roughly 45% seen once, with 20% to 25% in the top ten. The TCR sequence derives from an older woman in good health. Material for sequencing was blood. V is TRBV20-1 and J is TRBJ2-5; perhaps TRBD2 as D (8 bases). The CDR3 DNA reads as TGCAGTGCCCGGGAGGGGGCAAGCGGGCAAGAGACCCAGTACTTC. Its protein is CSAREGASGQETQYF.